Shown below are 11 T cell receptor beta chains from a single sample sequenced in a study of blood T cell repertoires in COVID-19. Libraries were prepared by immunoSEQ multiplex PCR; TCRdb keeps only in-frame clonotypes and omits some of them. Found here are roughly 100,000 clones, approximately 85% of them singletons; the top ten hold roughly 4.5%. Sequencing used peripheral blood. Receptors originate from a man aged 50-59 years with acute or convalescent COVID-19.

The chain carries TRBV7-9 and TRBJ1-1; D remains unclear. CDR1 SEHNR and CDR2 FQNEAQ come from the germline V gene (reference sequence). This CDR3 comprises 14 residues. Trimming shortened V by 5 bases and J by 0 bases, and 10 bases separated the two germline ends. The CDR3: CASSKRQLNTEAFF. CDR3 coding DNA: TGTGCCAGCAGCAAACGCCAGTTGAACACTGAAGCTTTCTTT. Based on the CDR3 plus reference TRBV7-9 and TRBJ1-1, the full variable domain is DTGVSQNPRHKITKRGQNVTFRCDPISEHNRLYWYRQTLGQGPEFLTYFQNEAQLEKSRLLSDRFSAERPKGSFSTLEIQRTEQGDSAMYLCASSKRQLNTEAFFGQGTRLTVV.

The rearrangement joins TRBV11-2 to TRBJ2-1; 12 bases match TRBD1. With 4 bases clipped from V and 7 bases from J, the junction kept 2 bases outside the gene matches. This CDR3 contains 14 residues. Germline V gives CDR1 SGHAT, CDR2 FQNNGV. The CDR3 coding sequence is TGTGCCAGCAGCTGGGACAGGGGGCCGAATGAGCAGTTCTTC. Amino acids: CASSWDRGPNEQFF. Using reference TRBV11-2 and TRBJ2-1 for the parts outside the CDR3, the full variable domain is EAGVAQSPRYKIIEKRQSVAFWCNPISGHATLYWYQQILGQGPKLLIQFQNNGVVDDSQLPKDRFSAERLKGVDSTLKIQPAKLEDSAVYLCASSWDRGPNEQFFGPGTRLTVL.

The genes are TRBV27 and TRBJ1-1; D is unresolved. This CDR3 comprises 13 residues. V dropped 7 bases and J dropped 10 bases, with 19 bases sitting between them. The V gene's germline CDR1 is MNHEY and CDR2 SMNVEV (reference sequence). The CDR3 sequence: CASKPVEALSAFF. The CDR3, as DNA: TGTGCCAGCAAACCCGTGGAGGCGCTATCAGCTTTCTTT.

CDR3 sequence: CATSRAAGGWETQYF. The CDR3 DNA is TGTGCCACCAGCAGAGCAGCAGGGGGCTGGGAGACCCAGTACTTC. V and J are TRBV15 and TRBJ2-5, with TRBD1 matching 8 bases. Per the germline V gene, CDR1 is LNHNV and CDR2 is YYDKDF (reference sequence). Losses at the gene ends were 1 base for V and 5 bases for J; bases not matched to a gene: 6. CDR3 size: 15 residues.

This clone was recorded only once. This rearrangement joins TRBV10-3 to TRBJ2-3; a weak D match, TRBD1 (6 bases). Trimming shortened V by 0 bases and J by 4 bases, and 8 bases separated the two germline ends. The CDR3 is made up of 14 amino acids. Germline V lookup: CDR1 ENHRY, CDR2 SYGVKD. The CDR3 here is CAISESQGPDTQYF. As DNA, the CDR3 is TGTGCCATCAGTGAGTCCCAGGGGCCAGATACGCAGTATTTT.

The chain has TRBV13 and TRBJ2-5; D is unclear. V was cut by 6 bases and J by 0 bases, with 11 bases left in between. The CDR3 is 14 residues long. Germline CDR1 reads PRHDT; CDR2 reads FYEKMQ (reference sequence). The chain's CDR3 is CASRSFGYQETQYF. The CDR3 DNA is TGTGCCAGCAGGTCGTTCGGGTACCAAGAGACCCAGTACTTC.

The chain carries TRBV6-1 and TRBJ2-7, with 10 bases aligning to TRBD1. The CDR3 has 14 residues. J lost 5 bases, V lost 10 bases, and 11 bases had no gene match. CDR1 and CDR2 (germline): MNHNS, SASEGT. The CDR3 DNA reads TGTGCCATCAGATCCGCGACAGGGGGCGACGAGCAGTACTTC. It codes for CAIRSATGGDEQYF.

This chain links TRBV7-8 with TRBJ2-3; a weak D match, TRBD1 (5 bases). The length of the CDR3 is 19 residues. Germline CDR1 reads SGHVS; CDR2 reads FQNEAQ. V dropped 1 base and J dropped 0 bases, with 20 bases sitting between them. As DNA, the CDR3 is TGTGCCAGCAGCTTAGGTCAGGGTTCCCACCTTCCTAGCACAGATACGCAGTATTTT. Residues: CASSLGQGSHLPSTDTQYF.

The rearrangement links TRBV4-1 to TRBJ2-4; a weak D match, TRBD1 (5 bases). V lost 5 bases to trimming and J lost 0 bases, with 11 bases between them. Germline V CDR1 and CDR2: MGHRA, YSYEKL. The CDR3 consists of 15 residues. CDR3 region: CASSLSGLAKNIQYF. The CDR3 region has the DNA TGCGCCAGCAGCTTATCAGGGCTAGCCAAAAACATTCAGTACTTC.

The J gene is TRBJ2-4, the V gene TRBV5-3; TRBD1 aligns across 9 bases. TRBV5-3 falls under the ORF class, with uncertain function. CDR3 length equals 17 residues. J was trimmed by 3 bases and V by 3 bases; bases with no gene match: 10. CDR3 sequence reads: CARSSYRGRRGKNIQYF. CDR3 sequence (DNA): TGTGCCAGAAGCTCATACAGGGGGCGCCGGGGCAAAAACATTCAGTACTTC.

This chain connects TRBV5-1 to TRBJ2-3, with D possibly TRBD1 on 6 matching bases. This CDR3 contains 14 residues. CDR1 and CDR2 (germline): SGHRS, YFSETQ. V lost 3 bases and J lost 0, with 8 bases in between. Written as DNA, the CDR3 is TGCGCCAGCAGCTCCGGGACAAGCACAGATACGCAGTATTTT. Protein product: CASSSGTSTDTQYF.